This T cell receptor beta chain was profiled in a study of T cell changes during pregnancy in multiple sclerosis. The CDR3 contains 14 residues. Deletions cut 7 bases from V and 6 bases from J, with 20 bases between. Germline V gene sequence: CDR1 SGHKS, CDR2 YYEKEE (reference sequence). Profiling relied on immunoSEQ multiplex PCR, and the TCRdb table lists in-frame clones only, not all of them. The table shows 85,000 to 100,000 clones, with approximately 92% occurring only once. The TCR originated in a female donor with multiple sclerosis, enrolled in a pregnancy study. The genes are TRBV5-5 and TRBJ2-7; D is unclear. This sample comprised peripheral blood, obtained after pregnancy. CDR3 nucleotide sequence: TGTGCCAGCTATCCGGCGGCTAGATTACGCGAGCAGTACTTC. Translation: CASYPAARLREQYF.